The 7 T cell receptor beta chains in this list originate from one sample, sequenced in a study of cytomegalovirus exposure and HLA in healthy donors. The PCR ran on 60 Vbeta and 13 Jbeta primers. TCRdb's copy holds only in-frame clones and misses some; the assay was immunoSEQ multiplex PCR. The sample lists around 110,000 clones, less than 85% occurring once. The specimen was PBMCs. These receptors all come from a man aged 18-30 years in good health and CMV-seronegative.

This sequence joins TRBV15 and TRBJ2-1, with 8 bases aligning to TRBD1. Germline values: CDR1 LNHNV, CDR2 YYDKDF (reference sequence). Losses at the gene ends were 3 bases for V and 5 bases for J; bases not matched to a gene: 15. The CDR3 sequence is 18 residues long. This CDR3 reads CATSRIPGGRVGHNEQFF. CDR3 sequence (DNA): TGTGCCACCAGCAGGATCCCAGGGGGCAGGGTTGGACACAATGAGCAGTTCTTC.

The chain links TRBV27 to TRBJ2-1; 8 bases match TRBD2. V shed 3 bases, J shed 7 bases, and the junction held 14 bases outside the gene matches. This CDR3 comprises 17 residues. Germline V lookup: CDR1 MNHEY, CDR2 SMNVEV (reference sequence). The DNA for the CDR3 is TGTGCCAGCAGTTTTGGTAGCGGGAAAGGGATGGGGAATGAGCAGTTCTTC. Translation gives CASSFGSGKGMGNEQFF.

This chain connects TRBV7-2 to TRBJ2-6; 7 positions agree with TRBD1. Looked up from germline, CDR1 is SGHTA and CDR2 is FQGNSA. The CDR3 is 17 amino acids. V was clipped by 5 bases and J by 0 bases; unmatched bases: 7. CDR3 DNA sequence: TGTGCCAGCAGCACGAGGACAGGCACCTCTGGGGCCAACGTCCTGACTTTC. Protein sequence: CASSTRTGTSGANVLTF.

The J gene is TRBJ2-7, the V gene TRBV4-2, with TRBD1 matching 11 bases. In germline, CDR1 is LGHNA, CDR2 YNFKEQ. The CDR3 sequence is 16 residues long. V shed 2 bases and J 3 bases; nucleotides not matched to a gene: 6. For the CDR3, the DNA is TGTGCCAGCAGCCAACGTCCCGGGACAGGGGGCTACGAGCAGTACTTC. Translating it yields CASSQRPGTGGYEQYF.

The J gene is TRBJ2-7, the V gene TRBV5-8; the D gene is possibly TRBD1 (6 bases). This CDR3 is 12 amino acids long. Germline CDR1 is SGHTS and CDR2 is YDEGEE. Trimming cost V 10 bases and J 6 bases, with 17 bases left between them. DNA of the CDR3: TGTGCCGGCGGAACACAGGGAACCGAGCAGTACTTC. It encodes CAGGTQGTEQYF.

The chain recombines TRBV6-5 with TRBJ1-5, with unresolved D. This CDR3 comprises 14 residues. From germline, CDR1 is MNHEY and CDR2 SVGAGI. V shed 4 bases and J shed 2 bases, with 9 bases lying between them. CDR3 sequence (DNA): TGTGCCAGCAGTTTATGGTCGGGCAATCAGCCCCAGCATTTT. It codes for CASSLWSGNQPQHF.

CDR3 residues: CASSLEGIGGGYTF. DNA for the CDR3: TGCGCCAGCAGCTTAGAGGGTATCGGCGGTGGCTACACCTTC. This sequence joins TRBV5-1 and TRBJ1-2; D not certain. V lost 2 bases to trimming and J lost 7 bases, with 15 bases between them. The CDR3 consists of 14 residues. Germline V gene data show CDR1 as SGHRS and CDR2 as YFSETQ.